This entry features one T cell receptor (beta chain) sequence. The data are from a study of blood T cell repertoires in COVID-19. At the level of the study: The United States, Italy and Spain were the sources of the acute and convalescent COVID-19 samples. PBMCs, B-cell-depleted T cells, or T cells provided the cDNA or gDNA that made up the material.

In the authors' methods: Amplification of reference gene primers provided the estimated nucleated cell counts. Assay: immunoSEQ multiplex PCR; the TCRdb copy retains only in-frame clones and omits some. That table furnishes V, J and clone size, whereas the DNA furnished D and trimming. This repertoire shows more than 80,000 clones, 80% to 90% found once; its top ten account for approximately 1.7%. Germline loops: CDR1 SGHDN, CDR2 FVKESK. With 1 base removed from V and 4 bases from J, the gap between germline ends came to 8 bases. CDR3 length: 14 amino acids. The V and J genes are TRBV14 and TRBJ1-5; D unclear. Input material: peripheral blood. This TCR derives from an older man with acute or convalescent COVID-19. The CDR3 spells CASSQGPGNQPQHF. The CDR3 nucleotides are TGTGCCAGCAGCCAAGGCCCGGGGAATCAGCCCCAGCATTTT. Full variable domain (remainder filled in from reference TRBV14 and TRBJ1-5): EAGVTQFPSHSVIEKGQTVTLRCDPISGHDNLYWYRRVMGKEIKFLLHFVKESKQDESGMPNNRFLAERTGGTYSTLKVQPAELEDSGVYFCASSQGPGNQPQHFGDGTRLSIL.